The rows below give T cell receptor beta chains drawn from one sample of a study of human T cells and chemical hapten exposure. TCRdb called the RACE reads again in MiXCR, with one record for every CDR3 protein. This table holds about 160,000 distinct CDR3 sequences, 25% to 35% found once. The specimen was whole blood, collected in connection with sensitization to the hapten diphenylcyclopropenone (DPC). All receptors derive from a woman between 18 and 29 years old with alopecia areata. Some clones in this sample may be carry-over from other donors' samples. Both conserved end residues are part of each CDR3. The D gene is left open where the match is weak. Size is stated for part of the rows, as once, few or many counts, or as a class when the clone is expanded.

d_gene: .; abundance: few; v_gene: TRBV2; j_gene: TRBJ1-2; CDR3aa: CASSVGTPGEGYTF; CDR3nt: TGTGCCAGCAGTGTAGGAACTCCAGGAGAAGGCTACACCTTC
d_gene: .; abundance: .; v_gene: TRBV5-1; j_gene: TRBJ2-3; CDR3aa: CASSPDRYRTDTQYF; CDR3nt: TGCGCCAGCAGCCCAGACAGGTATCGCACAGATACGCAGTATTTT
d_gene: .; abundance: few; v_gene: TRBV5-1; j_gene: TRBJ2-2; CDR3aa: CASREAATGELFF; CDR3nt: TGCGCCAGCAGGGAGGCGGCCACCGGGGAGCTGTTTTTT
d_gene: .; abundance: many; v_gene: TRBV6-2/TRBV6-3; j_gene: TRBJ2-1; CDR3aa: CASSGTGSLYNEQFF; CDR3nt: TGTGCCAGCAGCGGTACAGGAAGCCTCTACAATGAGCAGTTCTTC
d_gene: .; abundance: .; v_gene: TRBV6-5; j_gene: TRBJ1-5; CDR3aa: CASSPWAGFQPQHF; CDR3nt: TGTGCCAGCAGTCCCTGGGCAGGGTTCCAGCCCCAGCATTTT
d_gene: TRBD2; abundance: few; v_gene: TRBV25-1; j_gene: TRBJ2-1; CDR3aa: CASKMGLNYNEQFF; CDR3nt: TGTGCCAGCAAAATGGGACTAAACTACAATGAGCAGTTCTTC
d_gene: TRBD1; abundance: few; v_gene: TRBV29-1; j_gene: TRBJ1-2; CDR3aa: CSVEGTGTNYGYTF; CDR3nt: TGCAGCGTTGAGGGGACAGGGACAAACTATGGCTACACCTTC
d_gene: .; abundance: .; v_gene: TRBV6-2/TRBV6-3; j_gene: TRBJ2-7; CDR3aa: CATTKTVYRDEQYF; CDR3nt: TGTGCCACAACCAAGACAGTATACCGGGACGAGCAGTACTTC
d_gene: .; abundance: few; v_gene: TRBV20-1; j_gene: TRBJ1-5; CDR3aa: CSARDSSNQPQHF; CDR3nt: TGCAGTGCTAGGGACAGTAGCAATCAGCCCCAGCATTTT
d_gene: .; abundance: .; v_gene: TRBV4-2; j_gene: TRBJ1-4; CDR3aa: CASSQKLPTVIGMEKLFF; CDR3nt: TGTGCCAGCAGCCAAAAGCTCCCAACGGTTATCGGGATGGAAAAACTGTTTTTT
d_gene: .; abundance: .; v_gene: TRBV7-2; j_gene: TRBJ2-3; CDR3aa: CASSLGGRATDTQYF; CDR3nt: TGTGCCAGCAGCTTAGGGGGGCGCGCAACAGATACGCAGTATTTT
d_gene: .; abundance: .; v_gene: TRBV4-1; j_gene: TRBJ1-1; CDR3aa: CASSQDYEGWTEAFF; CDR3nt: TGCGCCAGCAGCCAAGATTACGAGGGTTGGACTGAAGCTTTCTTT
d_gene: TRBD1; abundance: .; v_gene: TRBV24-1; j_gene: TRBJ2-2; CDR3aa: CATSETGDGELFF; CDR3nt: TGTGCCACCAGTGAGACAGGGGACGGGGAGCTGTTTTTT
d_gene: .; abundance: .; v_gene: TRBV25-1; j_gene: TRBJ2-1; CDR3aa: CASSDGYVVFF; CDR3nt: TGTGCCAGCAGTGATGGATATGTGGTGTTCTTC
d_gene: TRBD2; abundance: .; v_gene: TRBV4-1; j_gene: TRBJ2-3; CDR3aa: CASSQDQAGSLPRDF; CDR3nt: TGCGCCAGCAGCCAAGATCAAGCGGGATCCCTTCCCCGGGATTTT
d_gene: .; abundance: .; v_gene: TRBV15; j_gene: TRBJ2-7; CDR3aa: CATSRGSTGYEQYF; CDR3nt: TGTGCCACCAGCAGGGGATCGACAGGCTACGAGCAGTACTTC
d_gene: TRBD1; abundance: .; v_gene: TRBV30; j_gene: TRBJ2-6; CDR3aa: CALGSSGGNVLTF; CDR3nt: TGTGCCTTGGGTTCGTCAGGGGGCAACGTCCTGACTTTC
d_gene: .; abundance: few; v_gene: TRBV6-2/TRBV6-3; j_gene: TRBJ1-6; CDR3aa: CASGLDSPLPF; CDR3nt: TGTGCCAGCGGGTTGGATTCACCCCTCCCCTTT
d_gene: TRBD1; abundance: many; v_gene: TRBV7-2; j_gene: TRBJ1-1; CDR3aa: CASSFRTGEAFF; CDR3nt: TGTGCCAGCAGCTTTCGGACAGGGGAAGCTTTCTTT
d_gene: .; abundance: .; v_gene: TRBV4-1; j_gene: TRBJ1-1; CDR3aa: CASSKQVMGAPEGEAFF; CDR3nt: TGCGCCAGCAGCAAACAAGTGATGGGGGCCCCCGAGGGCGAAGCTTTCTTT
d_gene: TRBD1; abundance: .; v_gene: TRBV5-1; j_gene: TRBJ1-1; CDR3aa: CASSPIQGLWAFF; CDR3nt: TGCGCCAGCAGCCCCATACAGGGGTTATGGGCTTTCTTT